This T cell receptor (beta chain) was documented in a study of shared clonotypes between healthy human individuals. Whole-study context: CD4 naive and CD4 memory each took three plates per donor, while CD8 naive took two and CD8 memory one.

DNA at around 190 ng, tens of thousands of T cell genomes, went into sorted-subset replicate PCRs. This table comes from immunoSEQ multiplex PCR, and its TCRdb copy is limited to in-frame clones, with some not included. This repertoire shows about 110,000 clones, 68% found once; its top ten account for 24%. Adults of Caucasian background living in Nashville, Tennessee made up all donors. Per the germline V gene, CDR1 is SEHNR and CDR2 is FQNEAQ (reference sequence). V gave up 5 bases and J gave up 7 bases; unmatched junction bases: 12. This CDR3 has 16 amino acids. The source material was memory CD8+ T cells sorted from blood. Subset given: CD45RO+ cells pooled with CCR7-negative TemRA cells. The TCR originated in a woman in her twenties or thirties in good health. This chain uses TRBV7-9 with TRBJ2-2; 8 nucleotides agree with TRBD2. The CDR3 DNA follows: TGTGCCAGCAGCCAAACCGGGACTAGGGAGTACGGGGAGCTGTTTTTT. As protein: CASSQTGTREYGELFF.